The 10 T cell receptor beta chains below all came from one sample that was sequenced in a study of blood T cell repertoires in COVID-19. Using immunoSEQ multiplex PCR, the repertoire was profiled, and TCRdb retains in-frame clones only, with some absent. The data contain more than 300,000 clones, about 87% of them singletons. The sample was peripheral blood. The origin of the receptors is a woman younger than 45 with COVID-19, enrolled during active disease.

The chain is built from TRBV7-9 and TRBJ2-7, with TRBD2 matching over 13 bases. Trimming took 3 bases from V and 2 from J; bases not matched to a gene: 1. Germline CDR1 SEHNR, CDR2 FQNEAQ (reference sequence). CDR3 size: 15 residues. The CDR3 DNA reads as TGTGCCAGCAGCTTCACTAGCGGGAGGGCCTACGAGCAGTACTTC. It is translated as CASSFTSGRAYEQYF. The full variable domain, rest sourced from reference TRBV7-9 and TRBJ2-7, is DTGVSQNPRHKITKRGQNVTFRCDPISEHNRLYWYRQTLGQGPEFLTYFQNEAQLEKSRLLSDRFSAERPKGSFSTLEIQRTEQGDSAMYLCASSFTSGRAYEQYFGPGTRLTVT.

This clone was detected once. The V and J genes are TRBV18 and TRBJ1-1; 8 nucleotides match TRBD1. The CDR3 runs to 13 residues. With V trimmed by 5 bases and J by 5 bases, 4 bases remained unmatched. Germline V gene lookup returns CDR1 KGHSH and CDR2 LQKENI. The CDR3 protein is CASSDRGRTEAFF. CDR3 DNA sequence: TGTGCCAGCTCAGACAGGGGCAGGACTGAAGCTTTCTTT.

V and J are TRBV7-9 and TRBJ2-1; the D gene is possibly TRBD2 (6 bases). V gave up 5 bases and J gave up 3 bases, with 20 bases separating them. CDR3 size: 17 residues. The germline V gene encodes CDR1 SEHNR and CDR2 FQNEAQ (reference sequence). The CDR3, as DNA: TGTGCCAGCAGCCCCAAATCCGGGGGTACTCACTACAATGAGCAGTTCTTC. It encodes CASSPKSGGTHYNEQFF.

Written as DNA, the CDR3 is TGTGCCAGCAGCTCACAGGGGAGGGAGACCCAGTACTTC. Translating gives CASSSQGRETQYF. This chain links TRBV7-2 with TRBJ2-5; perhaps TRBD1 as D (7 bases). The V gene lost 4 bases and the J gene lost 5 bases, with 11 bases spanning the gap. The germline CDR1 and CDR2 sequences are SGHTA and FQGNSA. The CDR3 contains 13 residues.

This clone came up a few times. The chain combines TRBV28 with TRBJ1-6; a possible D gene is TRBD1 (6 bases). Germline V gives CDR1 MDHEN, CDR2 SYDVKM. This CDR3 contains 17 residues. V lost 7 bases to trimming and J lost 4 bases, with 20 bases between them. CDR3 nucleotide sequence: TGTGCCAGCACCCCCAGAGGGCAGGGGAATTATAATTCACCCCTCCACTTT. Encoded protein: CASTPRGQGNYNSPLHF.

The V and J genes are TRBV3-1 (or the pseudogene TRBV3-2) and TRBJ1-4; D call uncertain. This CDR3 is built from 15 residues. The germline V gene has CDR1 LGHDT and CDR2 YNNKEL (reference sequence). The V gene lost 1 base and the J gene lost 6 bases, with 12 bases spanning the gap. CDR3 region: CASSQVRGEDEKLFF. For the CDR3, the DNA is TGTGCCAGCAGCCAAGTCCGGGGAGAGGATGAAAAACTGTTTTTT.

A single count supports this clone. This CDR3 is CASSGPWGEGQYNEQFF. For the CDR3, the DNA is TGTGCCAGCAGCGGGCCCTGGGGGGAGGGCCAATACAATGAGCAGTTCTTC. V usage is TRBV7-8 and J usage is TRBJ2-1, with TRBD2 matching over 7 bases. The V segment lost 5 bases and the J segment 4 bases; nucleotides outside the gene matches: 14. This CDR3 contains 17 residues. CDR1 and CDR2 (germline): SGHVS, FQNEAQ.

The chain carries TRBV5-1 and TRBJ2-5; D gene unclear. The ends were cut back, 1 base at V and 4 bases at J, with 8 bases in the middle. Germline CDR1 is SGHRS and CDR2 is YFSETQ. CDR3 length: 13 amino acids. DNA of the CDR3: TGCGCCAGCAGCTTGTGGCTAGGAGAGACCCAGTACTTC. This encodes CASSLWLGETQYF.

The V gene is TRBV5-1, the J gene TRBJ2-1, with 7 bases identical to TRBD1. The CDR3 runs to 14 residues. J gave up 9 bases and V 0 bases, and 6 bases lay outside the gene matches. Per germline, CDR1 SGHRS and CDR2 YFSETQ. DNA for the CDR3: TGCGCCAGCAGCTTGGAGACAGGGCAGGGTGAGCAGTTCTTC. Its protein is CASSLETGQGEQFF.

V and J are TRBV3-1 (or the pseudogene TRBV3-2) and TRBJ2-3, with D uncertain. Per the germline V gene, CDR1 is LGHDT and CDR2 is YNNKEL (reference sequence). The CDR3 runs to 14 residues. The germline V and J ends were trimmed by 1 base and 9 bases, with 14 bases remaining between them. CDR3 region: CASSQVDSASTQYF. The CDR3, as DNA: TGTGCCAGCAGCCAAGTCGATAGTGCCTCAACGCAGTATTTT.